The 21 T cell receptor beta chains below all came from one sample that was sequenced in a study of cytomegalovirus exposure and HLA in healthy donors. Use of 60 Vbeta and 13 Jbeta primers characterized the PCR. The repertoire was sequenced with immunoSEQ multiplex PCR; TCRdb's copy has only in-frame clones and lacks some. The table lists 100,000 to 150,000 clones, approximately 78% of them singletons. Sequencing was carried out using PBMCs. All receptors come from a human donor in good health.

The chain uses TRBV7-9 and TRBJ2-3; D is perhaps TRBD1 (5 bases). Trimming removed 2 bases at V and 3 bases at J, with 18 bases between. This CDR3 contains 17 residues. Germline V CDR1 and CDR2: SEHNR, FQNEAQ (reference sequence). The CDR3 sequence: CASSLFTWRAGTDTQYF. CDR3 bases: TGTGCCAGCAGCTTATTCACCTGGCGAGCAGGGACAGATACGCAGTATTTT.

The gene calls are TRBV5-1 and TRBJ2-5; D is unresolved. The J call may be mistaken, given a closer DNA end match to TRBJ2-7. The CDR3 consists of 16 residues. The V gene's germline CDR1 is SGHRS and CDR2 YFSETQ. This CDR3 reads CASSPRTGFITYEQYF. The CDR3 coding sequence is TGCGCCAGCAGCCCGAGAACCGGGTTCATTACCTACGAGCAGTACTTC.

The gene calls are TRBV9 and TRBJ1-1; TRBD1 might be the D (5 bases). CDR1 and CDR2 (germline): SGDLS, YYNGEE. With 0 bases removed from V and 4 bases from J, the gap between germline ends came to 19 bases. The CDR3 length is 17 residues. The CDR3 here is CASSVAHWGGQSTEAFF. The CDR3 nucleotides read TGTGCCAGCAGCGTAGCTCACTGGGGGGGTCAGAGCACTGAAGCTTTCTTT.

The V gene is TRBV28, the J gene TRBJ1-3, with 10 positions matching TRBD1. The CDR3 runs 15 residues. Germline CDR1 and CDR2: MDHEN and SYDVKM. Trimming cost V 4 bases and J 3 bases; bases outside gene matches: 3. The CDR3 loop reads CASSSGQGVGNTIYF. The CDR3 DNA reads as TGTGCCAGCAGTTCTGGACAGGGGGTTGGAAACACCATATATTTT.

V usage is TRBV7-2 and J usage is TRBJ2-3, with 10 bases that match TRBD1. This CDR3 contains 17 residues. CDR1 and CDR2 from the germline V gene are SGHTA and FQGNSA. The V gene end was trimmed by 5 bases and the J gene end by 5 bases; junction bases not matched to a gene: 13. This chain's CDR3 is CASSGQGGGIPRDTQYF. The DNA of the CDR3 is TGTGCCAGCAGCGGACAGGGGGGCGGAATCCCCAGAGATACGCAGTATTTT.

The chain carries TRBV30 and TRBJ2-1; 8 nucleotides match TRBD2. This CDR3 comprises 14 residues. J was trimmed by 9 bases and V by 4 bases; bases with no gene match: 11. CDR1 and CDR2 (germline): GTSNPN, SVGIG (reference sequence). Written as DNA, the CDR3 is TGTGCCTGGACCGTAGGCGGGGGGAAATGTGAGCAGTTCTTC. Its protein is CAWTVGGGKCEQFF.

This clone has only one observation. V is TRBV4-1 and J is TRBJ2-2; 7 bases align to TRBD2. This CDR3 is built from 14 residues. V shed 9 bases and J 6 bases; nucleotides not matched to a gene: 10. The V gene's germline CDR1 is MGHRA and CDR2 YSYEKL. CDR3: CASSLAAGAGELFF. The CDR3 DNA follows: TGCGCCAGTTCTCTAGCGGCTGGGGCCGGGGAGCTGTTTTTT.

This clone was detected only a few times. This chain joins TRBV7-8 and TRBJ2-2; TRBD2 might be the D (5 bases). Germline values: CDR1 SGHVS, CDR2 FQNEAQ. V was pared by 5 bases and J by 3 bases, with 16 bases between. The CDR3 length is 16 residues. The CDR3 nucleotides are TGTGCCAGCAGCCCCTACCCTACTAGAGACACCGGGGAGCTGTTTTTT. Encoded protein: CASSPYPTRDTGELFF.

This clone was observed a handful of times. The V gene is TRBV7-2, the J gene TRBJ2-3; D perhaps matches TRBD2 (6 bases). This CDR3 spans 16 amino acids. CDR1 is SGHTA, CDR2 FQGNSA, per germline. The germline V and J ends were trimmed by 2 bases and 2 bases, with 14 bases remaining between them. The CDR3 coding sequence is TGTGCCAGCAGCTTAATCGGCGGGGATTACACAGATACGCAGTATTTT. Translating gives CASSLIGGDYTDTQYF.

This sequence joins TRBV10-3 and TRBJ2-7; 12 bases agree with TRBD2. This CDR3 contains 14 residues. The germline CDR1 and CDR2 sequences are ENHRY and SYGVKD. The J segment lost 6 bases and the V segment lost 4 bases, leaving 4 bases of the junction unmatched. CDR3 sequence: CAISGLAGVSEQYF. CDR3 in DNA: TGTGCCATCAGTGGACTAGCGGGAGTGTCCGAGCAGTACTTC.

The genes are TRBV5-1 and TRBJ2-2; 9 positions agree with TRBD1. This CDR3 has 19 residues. J was trimmed by 0 bases and V by 3 bases; bases with no gene match: 12. CDR1 is SGHRS, CDR2 YFSETQ, per germline. The CDR3 coding sequence is TGCGCCAGCAGCTCCATGGACAGGGGAGGGGTCTCGAACACCGGGGAGCTGTTTTTT. Translated, it gives CASSSMDRGGVSNTGELFF.

This clone was observed a few times. This chain links TRBV30 with TRBJ1-4; tentatively, D is TRBD1 (5 bases). Germline V gene sequence: CDR1 GTSNPN, CDR2 SVGIG (reference sequence). The CDR3 totals 14 residues. V lost 0 bases and J 2 bases, leaving 7 bases between the germline ends. In DNA form, the CDR3 reads TGTGCCTGGAGTGTAAGGGGCACTAATGAAAAACTGTTTTTT. Its protein product is CAWSVRGTNEKLFF. The full variable domain, rest sourced from reference TRBV30 and TRBJ1-4, is SQTIHQWPATLVQPVGSPLSLECTVEGTSNPNLYWYRQAAGRGLQLLFYSVGIGQISSEVPQNLSASRPQDRQFILSSKKLLLSDSGFYLCAWSVRGTNEKLFFGSGTQLSVL.

This clone was seen once. The V call is TRBV28, the J call TRBJ2-7; 11 nucleotides match TRBD2. The V segment lost 5 bases and the J segment 4 bases; nucleotides outside the gene matches: 10. Germline lookup yields CDR1 MDHEN and CDR2 SYDVKM. This CDR3 is built from 16 residues. The CDR3 sequence: CASSPQLAGVIYEQYF. In DNA form, the CDR3 reads TGTGCCAGCAGTCCCCAACTAGCGGGAGTTATTTACGAGCAGTACTTC. Complete variable domain (other parts from reference TRBV28 and TRBJ2-7): DVKVTQSSRYLVKRTGEKVFLECVQDMDHENMFWYRQDPGLGLRLIYFSYDVKMKEKGDIPEGYSVSREKKERFSLILESASTNQTSMYLCASSPQLAGVIYEQYFGPGTRLTVT.

The rearrangement joins TRBV5-4 to TRBJ2-7, with 7 positions matching TRBD1. The CDR3 totals 14 residues. Unmatched junction bases numbered 7, after V lost 4 bases and J lost 3 bases. CDR1 SGHNT and CDR2 YYREEE come from the germline V gene (reference sequence). CDR3 bases: TGTGCCAGCAGCCGGGACAGCCAACTCTACGAGCAGTACTTC. Encoded protein: CASSRDSQLYEQYF.

The chain employs TRBV6-1 and TRBJ2-2; 7 bases line up with TRBD2. From germline, CDR1 is MNHNS and CDR2 SASEGT. This CDR3 is built from 15 residues. V trimming: 5 bases; J trimming: 3 bases; junction bases outside the gene matches: 6. Written as DNA, the CDR3 is TGTGCCAGCAGTTCCCTAGCGGTGGACACCGGGGAGCTGTTTTTT. Protein: CASSSLAVDTGELFF.

This clone was detected only a few times. The gene calls are TRBV7-8 and TRBJ2-2; a weak D match, TRBD2 (6 bases). Germline CDR1 and CDR2: SGHVS and FQNEAQ. The CDR3 runs to 13 residues. In nucleotides, the CDR3 is TGTGGGTGGGGGAGGATGCGGGCCGGGGAGCTGTTTTTT. Translated: CGWGRMRAGELFF.

The chain links TRBV7-2 to TRBJ1-2; TRBD1 agrees at 7 bases. The J segment lost 4 bases and the V segment lost 0 bases, leaving 8 bases of the junction unmatched. The germline gives CDR1 SGHTA, CDR2 FQGNSA. The CDR3 sequence is 16 residues long. CDR3 loop: CASSLARQGSGYGYTF. Written as DNA, the CDR3 is TGTGCCAGCAGCTTAGCCCGACAGGGTTCGGGCTATGGCTACACCTTC.

The chain couples TRBV30 to TRBJ2-2; 13 nucleotides agree with TRBD2. CDR3 length equals 15 residues. Per the germline V gene, CDR1 is GTSNPN and CDR2 is SVGIG (reference sequence). With 0 bases clipped from V and 6 bases from J, the junction kept 1 base outside the gene matches. The CDR3, as DNA: TGTGCCTGGAGTGTACTAGCGGGAGGGTCCGGGGAGCTGTTTTTT. Its translation is CAWSVLAGGSGELFF.

The V and J genes are TRBV6-5 and TRBJ2-3; 9 bases agree with TRBD2. This CDR3 comprises 15 residues. Germline CDR1 reads MNHEY; CDR2 reads SVGAGI. Losses at the gene ends were 0 bases for V and 5 bases for J; bases not matched to a gene: 3. The CDR3 sequence: CASSYSWTSEDTQYF. CDR3 bases: TGTGCCAGCAGTTACTCTTGGACTAGCGAAGATACGCAGTATTTT.

The chain joins TRBV4-2 to TRBJ2-1, with TRBD1 matching 8 bases. The CDR3 is 15 amino acids. After removal of 0 bases from V and 3 bases from J, the junction contained 1 base not matched to a gene. Germline values: CDR1 LGHNA, CDR2 YNFKEQ. The CDR3 DNA is TGTGCCAGCAGCCAAGAACAGGGGGGCTACAATGAGCAGTTCTTC. The encoded protein is CASSQEQGGYNEQFF.

The gene calls are TRBV14 and TRBJ1-2; D is perhaps TRBD1 (6 bases). Germline V gives CDR1 SGHDN, CDR2 FVKESK. The germline V and J ends were trimmed by 4 bases and 6 bases, with 9 bases remaining between them. The CDR3 contains 12 residues. CDR3 loop: CASSRGPHGYTF. In DNA, the CDR3 is TGTGCCAGCAGCCGGGGGCCCCATGGCTACACCTTC.